Listed below are T cell receptor beta chains from one sample, sequenced in a study of blood T cell repertoires in COVID-19. Assay used: immunoSEQ multiplex PCR; TCRdb lists only in-frame clones, some missing. The sample has approximately 210,000 clones, around 90% seen once. The sample consisted of PBMCs or T cells enriched from blood (not recorded which). Source of these receptors: a young man in a cohort exposed to, infected with or recovered from COVID-19 (not recorded which). Both conserved end residues are trimmed from each CDR3. Fields, in order: V gene, J gene, CDR3 protein.

v_gene: TRBV24-1; j_gene: TRBJ2-1; CDR3aa: ATSDPGQRGQF
v_gene: TRBV4-1; j_gene: TRBJ1-4; CDR3aa: ASSRLGGTNEKLF
v_gene: TRBV25-1; j_gene: TRBJ2-1; CDR3aa: ASRGGGGPGNEQF
v_gene: TRBV4-3; j_gene: TRBJ2-2; CDR3aa: ASSLHSGRDTGELF
v_gene: TRBV28; j_gene: TRBJ1-3; CDR3aa: ASSSAGTSGNTIY
v_gene: TRBV7-3; j_gene: TRBJ2-3; CDR3aa: ASSLLANSPDTQY
v_gene: TRBV5-1; j_gene: TRBJ1-4; CDR3aa: ASSLEVVDRGRSNEKLF
v_gene: TRBV2; j_gene: TRBJ2-5; CDR3aa: ASRSREGLRETQY
v_gene: TRBV5-8; j_gene: TRBJ2-1; CDR3aa: ASSVVRGPYNEQF
v_gene: TRBV19; j_gene: TRBJ1-6; CDR3aa: ASREGVGALH
v_gene: TRBV5-1; j_gene: TRBJ1-1; CDR3aa: ASSRQGGTEAF
v_gene: TRBV19; j_gene: TRBJ2-7; CDR3aa: ASTPAGSYEQY
v_gene: TRBV6-4; j_gene: TRBJ2-7; CDR3aa: ASSEGRTTYEQY
v_gene: TRBV6-5; j_gene: TRBJ2-7; CDR3aa: ASSPGGRGEQY
v_gene: TRBV19; j_gene: TRBJ1-5; CDR3aa: ASTRDRGGQPQH
v_gene: TRBV3-1/TRBV3-2; j_gene: TRBJ2-5; CDR3aa: ASSQERLAGGYQETQY
v_gene: TRBV5-4; j_gene: TRBJ2-7; CDR3aa: ASSLSTQGWGEQY
v_gene: TRBV21-1; j_gene: TRBJ2-1; CDR3aa: ASSIPGQRPRNEQF
v_gene: TRBV24-1; j_gene: TRBJ1-1; CDR3aa: ATSDPIGGQGNTEAF
v_gene: TRBV19; j_gene: TRBJ1-5; CDR3aa: ASSMGGVGRSNQPQH
v_gene: TRBV5-5; j_gene: TRBJ1-6; CDR3aa: ASSLSSGSYNSPLH
v_gene: TRBV4-2; j_gene: TRBJ2-3; CDR3aa: ASSQDRLAGDTQY
v_gene: TRBV27; j_gene: TRBJ2-7; CDR3aa: ASSLSWAVSYEQY
v_gene: TRBV24-1; j_gene: TRBJ2-7; CDR3aa: ATSDGASGRFYEQY
v_gene: TRBV6-5; j_gene: TRBJ1-2; CDR3aa: ASSYRGPAYGYT
v_gene: TRBV28; j_gene: TRBJ2-1; CDR3aa: ASSPRTSAEF
v_gene: TRBV9; j_gene: TRBJ2-1; CDR3aa: ASSVEQGSYNEQF
v_gene: TRBV28; j_gene: TRBJ2-1; CDR3aa: ASRVQGSSYNEQF
v_gene: TRBV28; j_gene: TRBJ2-7; CDR3aa: ASSSSGGGSYEQY
v_gene: TRBV10-1; j_gene: TRBJ2-7; CDR3aa: ASRIRVQGSYEQY
v_gene: TRBV19; j_gene: TRBJ2-7; CDR3aa: ASSIGTSGYEQY
v_gene: TRBV7-8; j_gene: TRBJ2-5; CDR3aa: ASSHIRSSEETQY
v_gene: TRBV29-1; j_gene: TRBJ1-5; CDR3aa: SVEGSGQGQPQH
v_gene: TRBV20-1; j_gene: TRBJ2-7; CDR3aa: SAGGTGEEQY
v_gene: TRBV5-5; j_gene: TRBJ1-1; CDR3aa: ASRRRQAGMNTEAF
v_gene: TRBV28; j_gene: TRBJ2-5; CDR3aa: ASRPSSGRAGRTQY
v_gene: TRBV7-2; j_gene: TRBJ2-2; CDR3aa: ASSLVGVLTGTGELF
v_gene: TRBV9; j_gene: TRBJ2-7; CDR3aa: ASSTPGTGGYEQY
v_gene: TRBV19; j_gene: TRBJ2-2; CDR3aa: ASSILGTGDTGELF
v_gene: TRBV7-8; j_gene: TRBJ2-2; CDR3aa: ASSYNDRGNTGELF
v_gene: TRBV25-1; j_gene: TRBJ1-2; CDR3aa: ASSNPGTGNYGYT
v_gene: TRBV24-1; j_gene: TRBJ2-2; CDR3aa: ATSELGQGLAGELF
v_gene: TRBV20-1; j_gene: TRBJ2-1; CDR3aa: SANRKEQF
v_gene: TRBV9; j_gene: TRBJ2-1; CDR3aa: ASSVQGHNEQF
v_gene: TRBV6-5; j_gene: TRBJ2-5; CDR3aa: ASSLGTTLETQY
v_gene: TRBV7-2; j_gene: TRBJ2-1; CDR3aa: ASSLERDNEQF
v_gene: TRBV11-3; j_gene: TRBJ1-1; CDR3aa: ASSLGETEAF
v_gene: TRBV28; j_gene: TRBJ1-3; CDR3aa: ASSLSMSSGNTIY
v_gene: TRBV4-1; j_gene: TRBJ2-1; CDR3aa: ASSQVSGRLNEQF